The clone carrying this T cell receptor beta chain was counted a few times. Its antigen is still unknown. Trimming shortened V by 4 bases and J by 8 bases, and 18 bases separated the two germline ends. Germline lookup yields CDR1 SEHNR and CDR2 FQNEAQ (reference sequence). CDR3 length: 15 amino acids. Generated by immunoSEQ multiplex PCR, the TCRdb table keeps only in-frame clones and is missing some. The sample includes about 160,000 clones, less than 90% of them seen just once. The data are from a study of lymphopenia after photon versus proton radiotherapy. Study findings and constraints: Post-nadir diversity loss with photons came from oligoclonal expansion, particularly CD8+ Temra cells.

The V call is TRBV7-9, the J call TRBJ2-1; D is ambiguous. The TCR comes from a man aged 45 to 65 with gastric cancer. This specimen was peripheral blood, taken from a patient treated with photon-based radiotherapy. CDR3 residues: CASSSTSTRRHEQFF. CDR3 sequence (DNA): TGTGCCAGCAGCTCAACTTCGACTCGACGTCATGAGCAGTTCTTC.